The following is a T cell receptor (beta chain) sequence with its context. Across about two dozen US areas, participants ranged in age from about 18 to 89 years. These data belong to a study of blood T cell repertoires in COVID-19. Overall study: Samples representing acute and convalescent COVID-19 were sourced from the United States, Italy and Spain.

Sequencing was performed with immunoSEQ multiplex PCR; in TCRdb, only in-frame clones are kept and a portion is missing. The data show some 290,000 clones, approximately 90% seen once. The CDR3 contains 17 residues. Trimming took 0 bases from V and 1 from J, leaving 10 bases between them. Sequencing was performed on PBMCs or T cells enriched from blood (not recorded which). The chain couples TRBV23-1 to TRBJ2-6; the D gene is possibly TRBD2 (5 bases). TRBV23-1 is labeled an ORF, and its function is uncertain. The sequence derives from a woman in her 40s with acute COVID-19. Here the CDR3 DNA reads TGCGCCAGCAGTCAATCCCTAGCCGGGTCTGGGGCCAACGTCCTGACTTTC. Residues: CASSQSLAGSGANVLTF.